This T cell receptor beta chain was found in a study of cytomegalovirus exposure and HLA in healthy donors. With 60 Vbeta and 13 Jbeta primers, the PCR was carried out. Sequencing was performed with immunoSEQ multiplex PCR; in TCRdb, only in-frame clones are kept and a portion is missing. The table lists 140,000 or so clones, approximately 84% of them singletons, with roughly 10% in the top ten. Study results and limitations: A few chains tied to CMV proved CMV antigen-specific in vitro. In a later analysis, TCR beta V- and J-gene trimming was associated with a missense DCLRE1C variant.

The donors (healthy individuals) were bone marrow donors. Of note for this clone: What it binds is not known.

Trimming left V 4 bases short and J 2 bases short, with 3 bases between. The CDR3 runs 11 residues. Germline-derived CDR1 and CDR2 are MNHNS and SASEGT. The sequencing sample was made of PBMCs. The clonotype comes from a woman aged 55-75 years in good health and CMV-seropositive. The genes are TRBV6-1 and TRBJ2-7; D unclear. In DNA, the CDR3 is TGTGCCAGCAGTGCAGCCTACGAGCAGTACTTC. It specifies CASSAAYEQYF.